This TCR beta chain was observed in a study of T cell repertoires in cytomegalovirus infection. Study findings and constraints: HLA-C-restricted CMV-specific TCR beta clonotypes prevailed in the ex vivo response.

On this clonotype itself: No antigen is known for it.

The CDR3 loop spans 15 amino acids. Germline V gene lookup returns CDR1 SEHNR and CDR2 FQNEAQ (reference sequence). The V end was cut by 2 bases, the J end by 6 bases, with 15 bases between. MiXCR was run by TCRdb on the reads, yielding one entry per CDR3 protein. The sample has approximately 470,000 distinct CDR3 sequences; 40% to 50% are singletons. The source was cultured PBMCs, collected from culture after CMV antigen stimulation. The receptor was derived from a human donor in good health (CMV status not recorded). Some clones in this sample may be carry-over from other donors' samples. The rearrangement uses TRBV7-9 and TRBJ2-3; TRBD2 is a possible D gene (6 bases). The CDR3 spells CASSLPGGVGDTQYF. CDR3 DNA sequence: TGTGCCAGCAGCTTACCAGGAGGGGTTGGGGATACGCAGTATTTT. Full variable domain (rest looked up from reference TRBV7-9 and TRBJ2-3): DTGVSQNPRHKITKRGQNVTFRCDPISEHNRLYWYRQTLGQGPEFLTYFQNEAQLEKSRLLSDRFSAERPKGSFSTLEIQRTEQGDSAMYLCASSLPGGVGDTQYFGPGTRLTVL.